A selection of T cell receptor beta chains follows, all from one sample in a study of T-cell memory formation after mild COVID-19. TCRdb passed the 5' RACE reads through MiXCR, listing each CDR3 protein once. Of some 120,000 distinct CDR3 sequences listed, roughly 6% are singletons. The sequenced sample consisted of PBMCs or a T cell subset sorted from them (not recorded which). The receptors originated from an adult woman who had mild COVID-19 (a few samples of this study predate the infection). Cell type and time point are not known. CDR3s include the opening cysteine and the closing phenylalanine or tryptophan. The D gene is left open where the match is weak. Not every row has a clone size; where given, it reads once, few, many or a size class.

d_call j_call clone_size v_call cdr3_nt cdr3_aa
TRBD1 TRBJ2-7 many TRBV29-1 TGCAGCGTCCACGATAGACAGGGCTCCTACGAGCAGTACTTC CSVHDRQGSYEQYF
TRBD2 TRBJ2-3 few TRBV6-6 TGTGCCAGCGAAGAGCGGGGGGAAACAGATACGCAGTATTTT CASEERGETDTQYF
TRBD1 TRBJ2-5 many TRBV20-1 TGCAGTGCTAGACTATGGACAGGGACGAAAGAGACCCAGTACTTC CSARLWTGTKETQYF
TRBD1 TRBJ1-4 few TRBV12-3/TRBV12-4 TGTGCCAGCAGTTTTACAGGGGGCGATGAAAAACTGTTTTTT CASSFTGGDEKLFF
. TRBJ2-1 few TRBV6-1 TGTGCCAGCAGTGAAGGGCCGGGCAATGAGCAGTTCTTC CASSEGPGNEQFF
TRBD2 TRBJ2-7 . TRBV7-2 TGTGCCAGCAGCTTAATTAGCGGGAGGAACCACGAGCAGTACTTC CASSLISGRNHEQYF
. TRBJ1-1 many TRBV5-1 TGCGCCAGCAGCTTGGTGCCAGGGGAAGCTTTCTTT CASSLVPGEAFF
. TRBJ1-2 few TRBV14 TGTGCCAGCAGCCAAGATGGCCAAGCTAGGGTGCGGACCTTC CASSQDGQARVRTF
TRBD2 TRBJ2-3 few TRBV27 TGTGCCAGCAGTCCATCGGGACTAGCCATCGTAAGCACAGATACGCAGTATTTT CASSPSGLAIVSTDTQYF
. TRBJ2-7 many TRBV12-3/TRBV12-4 TGTGCCAGCACTGGTAGCGGCTACTACGAGCAGTACTTC CASTGSGYYEQYF
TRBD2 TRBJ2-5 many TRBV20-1 TGCAGTGCAAAGCGGGGGGGCCGCGGAGAGACCCAGTACTTC CSAKRGGRGETQYF
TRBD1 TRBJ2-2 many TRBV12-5 TGTGCTAGTGGTTTGGGGACAGGAAGGGAGCTGTTTTTT CASGLGTGRELFF
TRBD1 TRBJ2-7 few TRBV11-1 TGTGCCAGCAGAACCAGGACAGGTGGTTACGAGCAGTACTTC CASRTRTGGYEQYF
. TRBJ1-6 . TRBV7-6 TGTGCCAGCAGATCCCTGGGTAGCAGGGGTATCCAATCACCCCTCCACTTT CASRSLGSRGIQSPLHF
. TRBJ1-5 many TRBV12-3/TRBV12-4 TGTGCCAGCAGTTCAGGGTCCCTCCAGCCCCAGCATTTT CASSSGSLQPQHF
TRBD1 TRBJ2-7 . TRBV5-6 TGTGCCAGCACTGGGACAGGTCGACGTGGTCCACCGCACTTC CASTGTGRRGPPHF
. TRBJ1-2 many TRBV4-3 TGCGCCAGCAGCCCCCGGGGGGGGTTTTCGGGCTATGGCTACACCTTC CASSPRGGFSGYGYTF
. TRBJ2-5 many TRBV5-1 TGCGCCAGCAGCACTGACCGGGAGACCCAGTACTTC CASSTDRETQYF
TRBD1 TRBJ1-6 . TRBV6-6 TGTGCCAGCACGTTACAGGGGGAGACCAATTCACCCCTCCACTTT CASTLQGETNSPLHF
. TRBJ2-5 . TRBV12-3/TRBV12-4 TGTGCCAGCAGTTCGCTGGGGCAGGGAGAGACCCAGTACTTC CASSSLGQGETQYF
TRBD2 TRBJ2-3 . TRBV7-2 TGTGCCAGCAGCTTAGCAGCTAGCGGGAGGGCCTCAGATACGCAGTATTTT CASSLAASGRASDTQYF
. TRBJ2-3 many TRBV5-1 TGCGCCAGTTCCGGGCGGTCGAGTTCAGATACGCAGTATTTT CASSGRSSSDTQYF
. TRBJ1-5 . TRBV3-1 TGTGCCAGCAGCCAAGGCGATGGGCCCCAGCATTTT CASSQGDGPQHF
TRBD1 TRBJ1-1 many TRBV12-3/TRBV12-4 TGTGCCAGCAGACCAGCAGGGACAGGGGGCAACACTGAAGCTTTCTTT CASRPAGTGGNTEAFF
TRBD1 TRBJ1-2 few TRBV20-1 TGCAGTGCTAGTAGCGTGGGCAGGGGGTTTGGCTACACCTTC CSASSVGRGFGYTF
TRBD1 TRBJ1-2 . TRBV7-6 TGTGCCAGCAGCCCGGGACAGCAAGAAAACTATGGCTACACCTTC CASSPGQQENYGYTF
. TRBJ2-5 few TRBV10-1 TGCGCCAGCAGTGAGGTGGCGTACCAAGAGACCCAGTACTTC CASSEVAYQETQYF
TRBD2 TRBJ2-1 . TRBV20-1 TGCAGTGCTAGATATACTAGCGGGGGGCCCAATGAGCAGTTCTTC CSARYTSGGPNEQFF
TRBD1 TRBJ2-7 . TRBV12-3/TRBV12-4 TGTGCCAGCACCCCGGGACAGGGATACGAGCAGTACTTC CASTPGQGYEQYF
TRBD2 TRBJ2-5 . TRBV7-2 TGTGCCAGCAGCTTGGGGACTAGCGGGAGAGGAGAGACCCAGTACTTC CASSLGTSGRGETQYF
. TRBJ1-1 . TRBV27 TGTGCCAGCAGCCCTTTGCGGTATTCCAGGGTGAAGAACACTGAAGCTTTCTTT CASSPLRYSRVKNTEAFF
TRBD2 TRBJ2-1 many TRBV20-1 TGCAGTGCTATCCCAACACGGACTAGCGGATACAATGAGCAGTTCTTC CSAIPTRTSGYNEQFF
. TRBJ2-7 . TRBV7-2 TGTGCCAGCAGCCTATTCGGCAGGGCCTCCTACGAGCAGTACTTC CASSLFGRASYEQYF
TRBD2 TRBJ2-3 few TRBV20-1 TGCAGTGCTGGATTAGCGGGAACGACAGATACGCAGTATTTT CSAGLAGTTDTQYF
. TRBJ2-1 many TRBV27 TGTGCCAGCAGTTTCTGGGGTGGGCAGTTCTTC CASSFWGGQFF
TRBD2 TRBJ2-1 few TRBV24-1 TGTGCCACCAGTGACCGAGGGGTAGCGGGAGTTTACAATGAGCAGTTCTTC CATSDRGVAGVYNEQFF
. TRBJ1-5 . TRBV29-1 TGCAGCGTGGGGGACGACAGAGGCCAGCCCCAGCATTTT CSVGDDRGQPQHF
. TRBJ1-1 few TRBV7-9 TGTGCCAGCAGCTTAGTATATGAAGCTTTCTTT CASSLVYEAFF
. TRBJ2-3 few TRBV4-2 TGTGCCAGCAGCCAAAGGGCGGGGGCGAAGGATACGCAGTATTTT CASSQRAGAKDTQYF
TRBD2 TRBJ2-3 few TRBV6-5 TGTGCCAGCAGCCGCTGGACTAGCGGGAGCACAGATACGCAGTATTTT CASSRWTSGSTDTQYF
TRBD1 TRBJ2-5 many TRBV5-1 TGCGCCAGCAACTCGGGGACAGAGGAGACCCAGTACTTC CASNSGTEETQYF
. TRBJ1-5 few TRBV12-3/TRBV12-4 TGTGCCAGCAGGCTATTAGAGAATCAGCCCCAGCATTTT CASRLLENQPQHF
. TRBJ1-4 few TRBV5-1 TGCGCCAGCAGCTTTCTCGGACCAAATGAAAAACTGTTTTTT CASSFLGPNEKLFF
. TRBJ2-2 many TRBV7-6 TGTGCCAGCAGCCAACGGGTCCGGAGCCGTGCCGGGGAGCTGTTTTTT CASSQRVRSRAGELFF
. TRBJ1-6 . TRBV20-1 TGCAGTGCTAGAGATGTGAGGGGAGGTACAGGCTCACCCCTCCACTTT CSARDVRGGTGSPLHF
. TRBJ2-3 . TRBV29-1 TGCAGCGTTGTGGGGGTACTTGGTGAAGGGTTCACAGATACGCAGTATTTT CSVVGVLGEGFTDTQYF
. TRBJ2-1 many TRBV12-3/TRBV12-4 TGTGCCAGCAGGACCAGGGCGGGCTCGGGCAATGAGCAGTTCTTC CASRTRAGSGNEQFF
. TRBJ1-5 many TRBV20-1 TGCAGTGCTAGTGGCGGCGAGTCCCAGCATTTT CSASGGESQHF